This T cell receptor (beta chain) was captured in a study of tumor-infiltrating lymphocytes in oesophageal squamous cell carcinoma. The CDR3 runs to 15 residues. Germline values: CDR1 MNHNS, CDR2 SASEGT. The V end was cut by 6 bases, the J end by 2 bases, with 11 bases between. Using its own MiXCR run on the PCR reads, TCRdb lists one record per CDR3 protein. The table has more than 10,000 distinct CDR3 sequences, roughly 60% seen once; the top ten hold roughly 26%. By frequency in the sample, this clonotype is large. The receptor was derived from a female donor with esophageal squamous cell carcinoma. The chain employs TRBV6-1 and TRBJ2-6; a possible D gene is TRBD1 (6 bases). The sample taken for sequencing was esophageal tumor tissue. CDR3 loop: CASSVGTPGANVLTF. CDR3 sequence (DNA): TGTGCCAGCAGCGTAGGGACACCTGGGGCCAACGTCCTGACTTTC.